What follows are 15 T cell receptor beta chains derived from one specimen sequenced in a study of blood T cell repertoires in COVID-19. Clones were read by immunoSEQ multiplex PCR, and TCRdb kept only the in-frame ones, dropping some. The profile shows 150,000 to 200,000 clones, roughly 88% of them singletons. Sequencing input: PBMCs or T cells enriched from blood (not recorded which). The source of these receptors is a woman under 30 who had recovered from COVID-19.

The chain carries TRBV7-3 and TRBJ2-1; 15 bases match TRBD2. V was pared by 2 bases and J by 7 bases, with 3 bases of the junction left unmatched. This CDR3 contains 16 residues. CDR1 is SGHTA and CDR2 is FQGTGA in the germline V gene. CDR3 region: CASSLPGLAGGNEQFF. CDR3 nucleotides: TGTGCCAGCAGCTTACCGGGACTAGCGGGAGGTAATGAGCAGTTCTTC.

This chain connects TRBV7-6 to TRBJ1-6; 7 bases are a match to TRBD1. CDR1 and CDR2 (germline): SGHVS, FNYEAQ. Unmatched junction bases numbered 10, after V lost 4 bases and J lost 10 bases. This CDR3 is built from 15 residues. CDR3 sequence reads: CASSSGQGVGSPLHF. CDR3 DNA sequence: TGTGCCAGCAGCTCCGGGCAGGGGGTAGGATCACCCCTCCACTTT.

V usage is TRBV10-2 and J usage is TRBJ2-7; D may be TRBD2 (5 bases). The germline V gene encodes CDR1 WSHSY and CDR2 SAAADI. The V end was cut by 7 bases, the J end by 0 bases, with 13 bases between. This CDR3 is built from 14 residues. The CDR3 DNA follows: TGCGCCAGCACCCGGGAATTGAGCTCCTACGAGCAGTACTTC. Translated, it gives CASTRELSSYEQYF.

The rearrangement uses TRBV20-1 and TRBJ2-5; D is unresolved. V was cut by 6 bases and J by 4 bases, with 9 bases left in between. Germline V CDR1 and CDR2: DFQATT, SNEGSKA (reference sequence). The CDR3 spans 11 residues. In nucleotides, the CDR3 is TGCAGTGCCCTTACTGCAGAGACCCAGTACTTC. Encoded protein: CSALTAETQYF.

This chain uses TRBV19 with TRBJ2-3; maybe TRBD1 (7 bases). The germline CDR1 and CDR2 sequences are LNHDA and SQIVND (reference sequence). Trimming shortened V by 6 bases and J by 12 bases, and 19 bases separated the two germline ends. The CDR3 has 13 amino acids. Here the CDR3 DNA reads TGTGCCAGTAGCCCACCAGGGGGGAATTTTCAGTATTTT. As protein: CASSPPGGNFQYF. The full variable domain, completed using reference TRBV19 and TRBJ2-3, is DGGITQSPKYLFRKEGQNVTLSCEQNLNHDAMYWYRQDPGQGLRLIYYSQIVNDFQKGDIAEGYSVSREKKESFPLTVTSAQKNPTAFYLCASSPPGGNFQYFGPGTRLTVL.

The count of this clone is one. This chain connects TRBV6-5 to TRBJ1-1; 7 nucleotides align to TRBD1. V was clipped by 6 bases and J by 3 bases; unmatched bases: 10. This CDR3 region has 15 residues. Germline values: CDR1 MNHEY, CDR2 SVGAGI. This CDR3 is CASRLQGRRYTEAFF. CDR3 bases: TGTGCCAGCAGATTACAGGGGCGACGATACACTGAAGCTTTCTTT.

This chain uses TRBV28 with TRBJ1-1, with TRBD1 matching 7 bases. The germline V gene encodes CDR1 MDHEN and CDR2 SYDVKM. The CDR3 sequence is 15 residues long. V was pared by 5 bases and J by 0 bases, with 6 bases of the junction left unmatched. The CDR3 sequence: CASSPSGGVNTEAFF. Written as DNA, the CDR3 is TGTGCCAGCAGTCCCTCAGGGGGAGTGAACACTGAAGCTTTCTTT. The entire variable domain, with the rest obtained from reference TRBV28 and TRBJ1-1, is as follows: DVKVTQSSRYLVKRTGEKVFLECVQDMDHENMFWYRQDPGLGLRLIYFSYDVKMKEKGDIPEGYSVSREKKERFSLILESASTNQTSMYLCASSPSGGVNTEAFFGQGTRLTVV.

The rearrangement uses TRBV24-1 and TRBJ2-1; TRBD1 might be the D (6 bases). Germline loops: CDR1 KGHDR, CDR2 SFDVKD. This CDR3 comprises 13 residues. The CDR3 region is CERTGTNYNEQFF. DNA of the CDR3: TGTGAACGAACCGGGACAAACTACAATGAGCAGTTCTTC.

The V gene is TRBV3-1 (or the pseudogene TRBV3-2), the J gene TRBJ2-1; 11 bases fit TRBD2. V lost 4 bases to trimming and J lost 8 bases; unmatched junction nucleotides: 10. CDR1 and CDR2 (germline): LGHDT, YNNKEL (reference sequence). The CDR3 is 16 residues long. The CDR3 bases are TGTGCCAGCAGCCGGATTTTTAGCGGGGGGGCCGATGAGCAGTTCTTC. It is translated as CASSRIFSGGADEQFF.

The CDR3 bases are TGTGCCAGTAGTTGGGGGGGCGGAAGAGAACTGTTTTTT. This encodes CASSWGGGRELFF. This chain uses TRBV19 with TRBJ1-4; a weak D match, TRBD1 (6 bases). The CDR3 consists of 13 residues. Per the germline V gene, CDR1 is LNHDA and CDR2 is SQIVND (reference sequence). Trimming cost V 5 bases and J 12 bases, with 16 bases left between them.

The chain joins TRBV10-3 to TRBJ2-7; 7 bases align to TRBD1. The CDR3 length is 15 residues. The germline V gene has CDR1 ENHRY and CDR2 SYGVKD. The V segment lost 2 bases and the J segment 3 bases; nucleotides outside the gene matches: 7. The CDR3 loop is CAISEVETGLYEQYF. The CDR3 DNA is TGTGCCATCAGTGAGGTAGAGACAGGGCTCTACGAGCAGTACTTC.

This rearrangement joins TRBV28 to TRBJ1-2, with 7 bases aligning to TRBD1. The CDR3 is made up of 13 amino acids. The V gene's germline CDR1 is MDHEN and CDR2 SYDVKM. V trimming: 7 bases; J trimming: 5 bases; junction bases outside the gene matches: 7. The CDR3 region is CASMGTDIYGYTF. CDR3 nucleotide sequence: TGTGCCAGCATGGGGACAGACATTTATGGCTACACCTTC.

This chain connects TRBV6-2 or TRBV6-3 to TRBJ2-1; the match to TRBD2 covers 7 bases. CDR1 is MNHEY, CDR2 SVGEGT, per germline. J gave up 8 bases and V 2 bases, and 12 bases lay outside the gene matches. This CDR3 has 16 amino acids. CDR3 nucleotides: TGTGCCAGCAGTTACCTCCCCCGGACTAGTTTTCATGAGCAGTTCTTC. Translating it yields CASSYLPRTSFHEQFF.

This sequence joins TRBV5-1 and TRBJ2-7, with 9 positions matching TRBD1. The CDR3 extends over 15 amino acids. The germline gives CDR1 SGHRS, CDR2 YFSETQ. V lost 5 bases, J lost 3 bases, and 9 bases stayed unmatched. CDR3 in DNA: TGCGCCAGCAGTCCGGGACAGGGAGTCCACTACGAGCAGTACTTC. Amino acid sequence: CASSPGQGVHYEQYF.

In this sample, this clone turned up a few times. This chain uses TRBV4-2 with TRBJ1-2; 8 nucleotides line up with TRBD1. The CDR3 covers 16 residues. With 5 bases clipped from V and 6 bases from J, the junction kept 14 bases outside the gene matches. The germline CDR1 and CDR2 sequences are LGHNA and YNFKEQ. In DNA form, the CDR3 reads TGTGCCAGCAGCTCCCGGACAGGGACTGGGGCCGATGGCTACACCTTC. Translation gives CASSSRTGTGADGYTF.